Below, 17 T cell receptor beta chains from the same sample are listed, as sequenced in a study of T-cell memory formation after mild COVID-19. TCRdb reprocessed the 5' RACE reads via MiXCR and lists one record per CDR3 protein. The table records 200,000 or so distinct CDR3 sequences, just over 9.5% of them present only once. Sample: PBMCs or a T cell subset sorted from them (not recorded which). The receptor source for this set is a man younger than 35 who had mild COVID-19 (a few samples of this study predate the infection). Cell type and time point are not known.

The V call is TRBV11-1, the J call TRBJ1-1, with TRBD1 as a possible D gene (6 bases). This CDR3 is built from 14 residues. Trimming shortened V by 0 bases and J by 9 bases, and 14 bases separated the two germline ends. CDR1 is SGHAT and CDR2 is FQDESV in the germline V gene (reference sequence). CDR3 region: CASSLAQGHLKAFF. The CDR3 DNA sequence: TGTGCCAGCAGCTTAGCCCAGGGACACCTGAAAGCTTTCTTT.

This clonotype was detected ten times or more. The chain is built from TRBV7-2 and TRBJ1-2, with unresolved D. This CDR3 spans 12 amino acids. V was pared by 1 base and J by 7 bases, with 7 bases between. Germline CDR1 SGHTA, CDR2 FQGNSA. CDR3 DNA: TGTGCCAGCAGCTTAGATCTCCCTGGCTACACCTTC. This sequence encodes CASSLDLPGYTF.

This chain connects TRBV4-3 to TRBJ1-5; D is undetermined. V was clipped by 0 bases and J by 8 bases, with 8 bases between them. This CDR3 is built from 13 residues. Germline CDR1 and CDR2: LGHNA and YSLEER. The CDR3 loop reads CASSQDSREPQHF. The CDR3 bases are TGCGCCAGCAGCCAAGATTCGAGGGAGCCCCAGCATTTT.

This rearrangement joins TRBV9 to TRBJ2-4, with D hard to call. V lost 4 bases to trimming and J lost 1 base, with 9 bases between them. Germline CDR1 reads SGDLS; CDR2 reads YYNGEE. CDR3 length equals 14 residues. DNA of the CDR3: TGTGCCAGCAGCTCCCGGTACGCCAAAAACATTCAGTACTTC. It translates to CASSSRYAKNIQYF.

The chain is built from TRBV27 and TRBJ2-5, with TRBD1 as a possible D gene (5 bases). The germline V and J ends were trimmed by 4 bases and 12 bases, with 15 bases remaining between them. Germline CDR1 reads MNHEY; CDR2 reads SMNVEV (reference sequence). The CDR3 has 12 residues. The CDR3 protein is CASSSPIGREYF. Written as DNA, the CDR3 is TGTGCCAGCAGTTCCCCTATTGGCAGGGAGTACTTC.

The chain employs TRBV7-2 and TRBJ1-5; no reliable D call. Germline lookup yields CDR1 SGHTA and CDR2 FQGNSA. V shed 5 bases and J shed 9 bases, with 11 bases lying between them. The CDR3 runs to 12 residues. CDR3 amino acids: CASSRDQGPQHF. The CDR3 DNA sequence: TGTGCCAGCAGCAGAGACCAAGGGCCCCAGCATTTT.

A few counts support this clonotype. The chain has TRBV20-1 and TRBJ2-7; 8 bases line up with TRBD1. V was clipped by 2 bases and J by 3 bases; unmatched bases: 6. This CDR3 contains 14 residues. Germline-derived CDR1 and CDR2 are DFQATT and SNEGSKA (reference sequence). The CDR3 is CSARNPGGRYEQYF. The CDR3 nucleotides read TGCAGTGCTAGAAACCCAGGGGGCCGCTACGAGCAGTACTTC.

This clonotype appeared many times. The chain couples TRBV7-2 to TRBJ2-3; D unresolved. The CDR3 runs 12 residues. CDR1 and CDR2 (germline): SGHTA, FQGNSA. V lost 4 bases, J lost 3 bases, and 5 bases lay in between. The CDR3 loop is CASSWSTDTQYF. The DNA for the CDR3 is TGTGCCAGCAGCTGGTCAACAGATACGCAGTATTTT.

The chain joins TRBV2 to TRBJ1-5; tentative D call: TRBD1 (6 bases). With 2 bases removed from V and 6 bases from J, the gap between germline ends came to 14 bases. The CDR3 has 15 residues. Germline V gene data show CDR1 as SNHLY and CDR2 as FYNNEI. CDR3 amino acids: CASSEQQGRGQPQHF. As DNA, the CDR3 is TGTGCCAGCAGTGAACAACAGGGTAGGGGTCAGCCCCAGCATTTT.

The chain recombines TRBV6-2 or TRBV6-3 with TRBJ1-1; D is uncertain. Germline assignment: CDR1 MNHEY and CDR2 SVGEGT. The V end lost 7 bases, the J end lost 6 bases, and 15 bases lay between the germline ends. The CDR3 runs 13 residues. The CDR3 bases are TGTGCCAGCACCAACGGGTTGGGAGCTGAAGCTTTCTTT. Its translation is CASTNGLGAEAFF.

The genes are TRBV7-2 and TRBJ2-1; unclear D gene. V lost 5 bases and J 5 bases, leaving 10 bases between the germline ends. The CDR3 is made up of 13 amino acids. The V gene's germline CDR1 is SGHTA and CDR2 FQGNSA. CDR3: CASSPPIHNEQFF. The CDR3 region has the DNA TGTGCCAGCAGCCCCCCTATCCACAATGAGCAGTTCTTC.

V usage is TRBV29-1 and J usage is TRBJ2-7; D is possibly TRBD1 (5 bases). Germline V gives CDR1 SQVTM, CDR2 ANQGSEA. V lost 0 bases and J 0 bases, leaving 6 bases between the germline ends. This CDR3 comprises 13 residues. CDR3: CSVEDRVSYEQYF. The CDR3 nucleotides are TGCAGCGTTGAAGACAGGGTCTCCTACGAGCAGTACTTC.

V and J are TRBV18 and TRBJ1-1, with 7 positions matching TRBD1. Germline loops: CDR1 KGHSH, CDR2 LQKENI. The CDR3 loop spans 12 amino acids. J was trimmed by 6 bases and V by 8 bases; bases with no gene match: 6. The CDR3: CASHQQGAEAFF. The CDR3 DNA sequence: TGTGCCAGCCACCAGCAGGGGGCTGAAGCTTTCTTT.

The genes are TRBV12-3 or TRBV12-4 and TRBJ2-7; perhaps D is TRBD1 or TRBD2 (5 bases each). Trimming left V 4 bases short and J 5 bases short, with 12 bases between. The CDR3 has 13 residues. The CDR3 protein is CASSSWLGDEQYV. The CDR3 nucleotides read TGTGCCAGCAGTTCTTGGCTGGGGGACGAGCAGTACGTC.

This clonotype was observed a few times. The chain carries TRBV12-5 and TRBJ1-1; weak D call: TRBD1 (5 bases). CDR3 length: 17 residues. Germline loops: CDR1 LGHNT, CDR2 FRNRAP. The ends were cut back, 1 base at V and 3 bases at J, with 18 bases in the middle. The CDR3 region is CASGLAESWQGDTEAFF. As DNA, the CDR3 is TGTGCTAGTGGTTTGGCAGAAAGTTGGCAGGGAGACACTGAAGCTTTCTTT.

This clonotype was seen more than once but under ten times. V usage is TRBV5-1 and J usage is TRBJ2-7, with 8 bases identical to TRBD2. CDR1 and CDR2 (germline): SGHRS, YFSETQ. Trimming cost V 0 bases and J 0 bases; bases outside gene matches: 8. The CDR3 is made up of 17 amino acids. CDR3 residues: CASSLAGAGGYSYEQYF. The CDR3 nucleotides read TGCGCCAGCAGCTTGGCCGGCGCGGGGGGTTACTCCTACGAGCAGTACTTC.

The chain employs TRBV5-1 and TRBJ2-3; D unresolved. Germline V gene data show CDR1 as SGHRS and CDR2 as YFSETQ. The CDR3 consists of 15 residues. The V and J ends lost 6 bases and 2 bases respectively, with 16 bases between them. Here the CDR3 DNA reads TGCGCCAGCAAAGACAAACCAGAATACACAGATACGCAGTATTTT. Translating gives CASKDKPEYTDTQYF.